This T cell receptor beta chain was identified during a study of CD8 T cells in Susac syndrome. With respect to this clonotype: The antigen remains unidentified.

Patients with Susac syndrome met diagnostic criteria that were recently defined for definite or probable disease. FACS was used to enrich TEMRA cells, whereas the CD8+ and CD4+ T cells were obtained by negative isolation. The CDR3 runs to 15 residues. CDR1 is LNHDA, CDR2 SQIVND, per germline (reference sequence). The J segment lost 6 bases and the V segment lost 6 bases, leaving 3 bases of the junction unmatched. The RNA input was roughly 0.5 to 1 ug, and it was reverse transcribed with random hexamers. MiXCR, applied by TCRdb to the immunoSEQ multiplex PCR reads, yields one record per CDR3 protein. The table shows 56,000 or so distinct CDR3 sequences, with over 90% occurring only once. Study results and limitations: CD8+ clones in Susac expanded most in TEMRA cells and active patients.

The rearrangement links TRBV19 to TRBJ2-1; 15 nucleotides agree with TRBD2. The sample taken for sequencing was CD8+ T cells from PBMCs. The sequence was collected from a human donor with Susac syndrome. This chain's CDR3 is CASSWTSGGGNEQFF. The CDR3 nucleotides are TGTGCCAGTAGCTGGACTAGCGGGGGGGGCAATGAGCAGTTCTTC.